This T cell receptor beta chain originates from a study of blood T cell repertoires in COVID-19. Turning to the study itself: The United States, Italy and Spain supplied acute and convalescent COVID-19 samples. T cells, B-cell-depleted T cells, or PBMCs provided the cDNA or gDNA that served as material.

The germline V gene has CDR1 SGHTA and CDR2 FQGNSA. V was trimmed by 2 bases and J by 0 bases, leaving 10 bases between them. The CDR3 extends over 16 amino acids. The authors' processing: The assay estimated nucleated cells by amplifying reference gene primers. Measured with immunoSEQ multiplex PCR; TCRdb has only the in-frame clones, and not every one. The V and J calls and clone size are taken from that table; D and trimming were inferred from the DNA. In the table there are roughly 230,000 clones, 70% to 90% of which are singletons. The chain carries TRBV7-2 and TRBJ2-2; D perhaps matches TRBD2 (6 bases). The material sequenced was PBMCs or T cells enriched from blood (not recorded which). The receptor was isolated from a woman between 45 and 65 years old who had been exposed to COVID-19. In DNA, the CDR3 is TGTGCCAGCAGCTTACGGGGGACGGCGAACACCGGGGAGCTGTTTTTT. This codes for CASSLRGTANTGELFF.